This TCR beta chain appears in the sequencing data of a study of PD-1 blockade in mismatch repair-deficient tumors. Trimming took 0 bases from V and 8 from J, leaving 13 bases between them. The CDR3 runs to 14 residues. The germline V gene encodes CDR1 SGHRS and CDR2 YFSETQ. This table comes from immunoSEQ multiplex PCR, and its TCRdb copy is limited to in-frame clones, with some not included. The sample includes some 100,000 clones, 82% of them seen just once. Mismatch repair deficiency was confirmed in all patients, by PCR or immunohistochemistry. The sequence was obtained from an adult with mismatch repair-deficient cancer. This sequence joins TRBV5-1 and TRBJ2-3; TRBD2 is a possible D gene (6 bases). The sample was peripheral blood, taken roughly 36 weeks after starting pembrolizumab. DNA for the CDR3: TGCGCCAGCAGCTTGGCGGCGGAGGGAGGTACGCAGTATTTT. It codes for CASSLAAEGGTQYF.